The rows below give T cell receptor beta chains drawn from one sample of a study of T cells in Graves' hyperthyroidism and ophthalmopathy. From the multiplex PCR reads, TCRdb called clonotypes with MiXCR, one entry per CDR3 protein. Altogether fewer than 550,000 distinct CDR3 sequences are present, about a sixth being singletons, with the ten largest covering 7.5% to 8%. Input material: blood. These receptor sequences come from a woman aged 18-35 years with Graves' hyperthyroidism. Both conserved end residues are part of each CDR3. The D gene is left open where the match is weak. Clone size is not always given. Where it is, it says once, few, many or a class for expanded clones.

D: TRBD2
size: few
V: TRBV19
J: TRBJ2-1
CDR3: CASSIGGWNEQFF
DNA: TGTGCCAGTAGTATCGGGGGGTGGAATGAGCAGTTCTTC

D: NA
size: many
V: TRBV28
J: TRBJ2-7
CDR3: CASRGTTGSEQYF
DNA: TGTGCCAGCAGAGGGACAACGGGCTCCGAGCAGTACTTC

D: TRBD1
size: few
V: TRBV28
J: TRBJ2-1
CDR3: CASSTTGFDEQFF
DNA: TGTGCCAGCAGTACGACAGGGTTCGATGAGCAGTTCTTC

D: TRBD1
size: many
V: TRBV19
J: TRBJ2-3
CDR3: CASTPDRGRTDTQYF
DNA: TGTGCCAGTACCCCTGACAGGGGGAGGACAGATACGCAGTATTTT

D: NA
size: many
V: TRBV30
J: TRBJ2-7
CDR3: CAWTRDTTYEQYF
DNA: TGTGCCTGGACCCGGGACACCACCTACGAGCAGTACTTC

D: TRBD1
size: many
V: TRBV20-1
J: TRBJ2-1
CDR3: CSARDLKNRDSSYNEQFF
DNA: TGCAGTGCTAGAGATCTGAAAAACCGGGACAGCTCCTACAATGAGCAGTTCTTC

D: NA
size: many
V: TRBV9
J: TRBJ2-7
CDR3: CASSVQQSPLSYEQYF
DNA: TGTGCCAGCAGCGTCCAGCAAAGCCCGCTCTCCTACGAGCAGTACTTC

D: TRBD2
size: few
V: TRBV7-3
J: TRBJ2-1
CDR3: CASSNKRGVLHNEQFF
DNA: TGTGCCAGCAGCAATAAGCGGGGGGTCCTTCACAATGAGCAGTTCTTC

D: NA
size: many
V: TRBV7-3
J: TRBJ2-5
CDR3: CASSSSPGGTQYF
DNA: TGTGCCAGCAGCTCAAGCCCTGGGGGGACCCAGTACTTC

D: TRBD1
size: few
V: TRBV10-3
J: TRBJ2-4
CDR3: CATGTGENIQYF
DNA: TGTGCCACTGGGACAGGGGAAAACATTCAGTACTTC

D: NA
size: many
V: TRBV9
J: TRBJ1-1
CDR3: CASSVGSRNTEAFF
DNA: TGTGCCAGCAGCGTAGGGTCCAGGAACACTGAAGCTTTCTTT

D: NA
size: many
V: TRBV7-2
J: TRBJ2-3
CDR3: CASSPRPYFAGQGTDTQYF
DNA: TGTGCCAGCAGCCCCCGTCCGTACTTTGCCGGACAAGGTACAGATACGCAGTATTTT

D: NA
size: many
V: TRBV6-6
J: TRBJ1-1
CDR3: CASSYSIGGNTEAFF
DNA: TGTGCCAGCAGTTACTCGATCGGGGGAAACACTGAAGCTTTCTTT

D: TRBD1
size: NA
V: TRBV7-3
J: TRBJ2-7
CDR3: CASSLGTGMFDEQYF
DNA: TGTGCCAGCAGCTTAGGGACAGGGATGTTCGACGAGCAGTACTTC

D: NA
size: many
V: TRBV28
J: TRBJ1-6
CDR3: CASSSHSPLHF
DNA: TGTGCCAGCAGTTCACATTCACCCCTCCACTTT

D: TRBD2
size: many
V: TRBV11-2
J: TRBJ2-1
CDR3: CASSHGGTSSGSSYNEQFF
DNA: TGTGCCAGCAGCCACGGGGGGACTAGTAGCGGGAGCTCCTACAATGAGCAGTTCTTC

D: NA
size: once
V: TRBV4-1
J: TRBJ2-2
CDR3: CASSQERDRPGGELFF
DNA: TGCGCCAGCAGCCAAGAACGGGACAGACCCGGGGGGGAACTGTTTTTT

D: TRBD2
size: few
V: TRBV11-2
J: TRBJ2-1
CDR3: CASSLDGGGVEFF
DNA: TGTGCCAGCAGCTTAGACGGGGGAGGGGTGGAGTTCTTC

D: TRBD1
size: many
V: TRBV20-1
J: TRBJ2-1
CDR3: CSANHGQGYNEQFF
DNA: TGCAGTGCTAACCACGGACAGGGTTACAATGAGCAGTTCTTC

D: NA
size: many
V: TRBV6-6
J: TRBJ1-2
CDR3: CASSYSFQEPYGYTF
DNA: TGTGCCAGCAGTTACTCGTTTCAGGAGCCCTATGGCTACACCTTC

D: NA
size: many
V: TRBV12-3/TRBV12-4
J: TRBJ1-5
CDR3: CASSLFAGSQPQHF
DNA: TGTGCCAGCAGTTTATTCGCCGGCTCTCAGCCCCAGCATTTT

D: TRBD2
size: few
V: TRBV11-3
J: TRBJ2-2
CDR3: CASSLVASGSVGELFF
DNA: TGTGCCAGCAGCTTAGTAGCTAGCGGGAGTGTCGGGGAGCTGTTTTTT

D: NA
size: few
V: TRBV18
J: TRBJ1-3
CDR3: CASSPTGLKNTIYF
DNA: TGTGCCAGCTCACCGACCGGGTTGAAAAACACCATATATTTT

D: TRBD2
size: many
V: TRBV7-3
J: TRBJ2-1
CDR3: CASSLQAGAYNEQFF
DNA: TGTGCCAGCAGCTTACAAGCGGGGGCCTACAATGAGCAGTTCTTC

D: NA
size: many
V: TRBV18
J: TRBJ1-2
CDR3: CASSPQVGEPFGGYTF
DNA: TGTGCCAGCTCACCACAAGTGGGGGAGCCATTTGGTGGCTACACCTTC

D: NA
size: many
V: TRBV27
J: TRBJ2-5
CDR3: CASSLAGRKQETQYF
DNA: TGTGCCAGCAGTTTAGCGGGGCGTAAACAAGAGACCCAGTACTTC

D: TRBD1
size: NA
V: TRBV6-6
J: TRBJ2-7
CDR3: CAAVTPWGQGSYEQYF
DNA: TGTGCAGCAGTTACTCCTTGGGGACAGGGGTCCTACGAGCAGTACTTC

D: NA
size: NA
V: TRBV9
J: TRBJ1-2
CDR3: CASSVDLGTLSPYTF
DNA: TGTGCCAGCAGCGTAGACTTAGGGACCCTAAGTCCCTACACCTTC

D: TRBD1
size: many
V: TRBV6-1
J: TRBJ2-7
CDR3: CASSEGTGGSYEQYF
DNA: TGTGCCAGCAGTGAAGGGACAGGGGGCTCCTACGAGCAGTACTTC

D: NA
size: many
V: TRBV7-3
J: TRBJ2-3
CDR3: CASSSAGWVDTQYF
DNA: TGTGCCAGCAGCTCCGCGGGTTGGGTAGATACGCAGTATTTT

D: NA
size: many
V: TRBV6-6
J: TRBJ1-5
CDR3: CASSYGQVVYQPQHF
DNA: TGTGCCAGCAGTTACGGACAAGTCGTCTATCAGCCCCAGCATTTT

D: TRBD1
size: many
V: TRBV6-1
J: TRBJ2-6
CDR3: CASSLGQGPLRGANVLTF
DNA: TGTGCCAGCAGCCTAGGACAGGGTCCCTTAAGGGGGGCCAACGTCCTGACTTTC

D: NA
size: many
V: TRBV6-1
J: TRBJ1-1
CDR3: CASRGDGRALEAFF
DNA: TGTGCCAGCAGGGGGGACGGGCGGGCCCTTGAAGCTTTCTTT

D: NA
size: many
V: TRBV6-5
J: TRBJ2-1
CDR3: CASSYSGIPYNEQFF
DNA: TGTGCCAGCAGTTACTCGGGGATCCCCTACAATGAGCAGTTCTTC

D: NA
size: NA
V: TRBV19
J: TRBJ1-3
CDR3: CASSPTGGSSGNTIYF
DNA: TGTGCCAGTAGTCCTACCGGGGGTTCTTCTGGAAACACCATATATTTT

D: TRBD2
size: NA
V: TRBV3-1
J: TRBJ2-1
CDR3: CASSQTSGAAYNEQFF
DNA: TGTGCCAGCAGCCAGACTAGCGGGGCCGCTTACAATGAGCAGTTCTTC

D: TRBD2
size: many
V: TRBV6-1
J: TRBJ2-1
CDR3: CASRRWGLAGANEQFF
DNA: TGTGCCAGCAGACGTTGGGGACTAGCGGGGGCGAATGAGCAGTTCTTC

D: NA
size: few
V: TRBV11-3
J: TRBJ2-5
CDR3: CASSKRSFGETQYF
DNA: TGTGCCAGCAGCAAAAGGTCCTTCGGGGAGACCCAGTACTTC

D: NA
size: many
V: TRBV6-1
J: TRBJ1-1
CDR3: CASNRGIHTEAFF
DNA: TGTGCCAGCAACCGAGGGATCCACACTGAAGCTTTCTTT

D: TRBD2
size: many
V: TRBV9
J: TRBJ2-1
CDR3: CASSVGLAGSIYNEQFF
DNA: TGTGCCAGCAGCGTAGGGCTAGCGGGGAGTATTTACAATGAGCAGTTCTTC